The T cell receptor (beta chain) described here comes from a study of T cell responses to AZD1222 COVID-19 vaccine. General study points: Clonal diversity was possibly underestimated; the donors were predominantly white British and more often female. Breadth and depth of Spike-specific TCRs rose after two AZD1222 doses. Across spike, vaccine-associated CD4 TCRs were found, dominant at 160-218 and 743-854. Repertoire collection took place solely once the T cell response had peaked.

The CDR3 consists of 16 residues. Trimming removed 0 bases from V and 4 bases from J; junction bases left unmatched: 4. Germline V gene sequence: CDR1 MNHEY, CDR2 SVGEGT. This clone was counted once. Its antigen remains unidentified. The data were produced by immunoSEQ multiplex PCR, yet TCRdb's version contains in-frame clones alone and is incomplete. The sample lists approximately 84,000 clones, 80% to 90% occurring once. The clonotype comes from an adult in good health. V and J are TRBV6-2 or TRBV6-3 and TRBJ1-1; 11 bases agree with TRBD1. The sample consisted of peripheral blood, taken on day 0 of AZD1222 vaccination. The CDR3 here is CASSYSRTGGGTEAFF. In DNA, the CDR3 is TGTGCCAGCAGTTACTCCAGGACAGGGGGCGGCACTGAAGCTTTCTTT.